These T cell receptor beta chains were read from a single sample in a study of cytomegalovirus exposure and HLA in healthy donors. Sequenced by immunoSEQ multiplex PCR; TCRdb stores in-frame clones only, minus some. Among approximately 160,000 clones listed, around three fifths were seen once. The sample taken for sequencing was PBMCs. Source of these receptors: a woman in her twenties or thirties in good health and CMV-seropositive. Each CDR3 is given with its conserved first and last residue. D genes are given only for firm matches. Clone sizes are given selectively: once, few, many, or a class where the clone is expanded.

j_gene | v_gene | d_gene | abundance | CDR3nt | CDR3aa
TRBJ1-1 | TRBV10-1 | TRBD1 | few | TGCGCCAGCGACAGGGATCCAGACACTGAAGCTTTCTTT | CASDRDPDTEAFF
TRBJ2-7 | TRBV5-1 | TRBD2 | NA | TGCGCCGGCAGCTTGGGGACTAGCGGAGCATTTGCCTACGAGCAGTACTTC | CAGSLGTSGAFAYEQYF
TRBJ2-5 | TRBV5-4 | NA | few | TGTGCCAGCGGCGGGACGGAGACCCAGTACTTC | CASGGTETQYF
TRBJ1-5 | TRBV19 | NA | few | TGTGCCAGTAGTATGGTGGCGGCCAATCAGCCCCAGCATTTT | CASSMVAANQPQHF
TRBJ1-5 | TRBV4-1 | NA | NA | TGCGCCAGCAGCCAGGCTCTTAGAGGTGATCAGCCCCAGCATTTT | CASSQALRGDQPQHF
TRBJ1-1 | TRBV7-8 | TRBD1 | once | TGTGCCAGCAGCAGGACAGGGGTTACGAACACTGAAGCTTTCTTT | CASSRTGVTNTEAFF
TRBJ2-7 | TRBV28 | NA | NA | TGTGCCAGCATCTATAGAGGCGGCAGGGGATTCCACGAGCAGTACTTC | CASIYRGGRGFHEQYF
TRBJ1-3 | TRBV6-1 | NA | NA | TGTGCCAGCAGTGAAGCGCTGCGGGGGGGCGGAAACACCATATATTTT | CASSEALRGGGNTIYF
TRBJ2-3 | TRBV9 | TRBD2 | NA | TGTGCCAGCAGCGTAGGGCTAGCGGGCACAGATACGCAGTATTTT | CASSVGLAGTDTQYF
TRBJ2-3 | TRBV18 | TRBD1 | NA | TGTGCCAGCTCACCGACAGGGGGCGCAGATACGCAGTATTTT | CASSPTGGADTQYF
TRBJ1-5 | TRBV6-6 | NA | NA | TGTGCCAGCAGTTACTCGAGTGAGGGGCGGGACCAGCCCCAGCATTTT | CASSYSSEGRDQPQHF
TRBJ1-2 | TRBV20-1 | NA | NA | TGCAGTGCTACCCGGAGCTATGGCTACACCTTC | CSATRSYGYTF
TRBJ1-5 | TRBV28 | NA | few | TGTGCCTCAGGGGTGGGCAGGGGCAATCAGCCCCAGCATTTT | CASGVGRGNQPQHF
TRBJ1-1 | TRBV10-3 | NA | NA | TGTGCCATCAGTGACGCGACAGGATTGAACACTGAAGCTTTCTTT | CAISDATGLNTEAFF
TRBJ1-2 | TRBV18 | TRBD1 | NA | TGTGCCAGCTCACCCTGGCAGGGGGAAGCAGGGTTTTATGGCTACACCTTC | CASSPWQGEAGFYGYTF
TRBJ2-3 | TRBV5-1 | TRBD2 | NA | TGCGCCAGCAGCGCACGGACTAGCGGGAGAGAAGGGGGCACAGATACGCAGTATTTT | CASSARTSGREGGTDTQYF
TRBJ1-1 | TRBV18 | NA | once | TGTGCCAGCTCCACCCGGGGGGGACCGCCGAACACTGAAGCTTTCTTT | CASSTRGGPPNTEAFF
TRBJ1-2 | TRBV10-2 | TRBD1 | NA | TGCGCCAGCAGTGTAGGGGGCCCCTATGGCTACACCTTC | CASSVGGPYGYTF
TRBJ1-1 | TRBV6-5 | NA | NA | TGTGCCAGCAGTCGACACCAGAACACTGAAGCTTTCTTT | CASSRHQNTEAFF
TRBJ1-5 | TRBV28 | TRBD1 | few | TGTGCCAGCAGTTATCGGCAGGGGGGGCCCCAGCATTTT | CASSYRQGGPQHF
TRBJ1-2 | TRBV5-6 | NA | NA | TGTGCCAGCAGCGTCTACTATGGCTACACCTTC | CASSVYYGYTF
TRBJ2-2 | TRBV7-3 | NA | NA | TGTGCCAGCAGTTACACCGCGACAGTTGGGGAGCTGTTTTTT | CASSYTATVGELFF
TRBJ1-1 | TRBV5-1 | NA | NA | TGCGCCAGCAAATTCCGGGGAGGGCTGAACACTGAAGCTTTCTTT | CASKFRGGLNTEAFF
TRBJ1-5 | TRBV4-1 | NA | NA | TGCGCCAGCAGCCAAGTCGGTTTCAATCAGCCCCAGCATTTT | CASSQVGFNQPQHF
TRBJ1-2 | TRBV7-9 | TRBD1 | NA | TGTGCCAGCAGCTTAGCCGAGACAGGGGGCTCGGATGGCTACACCTTC | CASSLAETGGSDGYTF
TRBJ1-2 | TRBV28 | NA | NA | TGTGCCAGCGTCAGCGGGAACTATGGCTACACCTTC | CASVSGNYGYTF
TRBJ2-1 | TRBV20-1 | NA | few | TGCAGTCCCGGGGGTAATGAGCAGTTCTTC | CSPGGNEQFF
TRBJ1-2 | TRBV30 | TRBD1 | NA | TGTGCCGGTACAGGGGGCGCTTTTGATGGCTACACCTTC | CAGTGGAFDGYTF
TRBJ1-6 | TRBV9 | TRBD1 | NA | TGTGCCAGCAGCGCGTCGGGACAGTTAAATTCACCCCTCCACTTT | CASSASGQLNSPLHF
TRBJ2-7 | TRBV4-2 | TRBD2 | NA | TGTGCCAGCAGCCAAGATGGTGCGGGGGGATACTACGAGCAGTACTTC | CASSQDGAGGYYEQYF
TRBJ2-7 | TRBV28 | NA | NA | TGTGCCAGCACCCCCGCGACAGGGAGGTACGAGCAGTACTTC | CASTPATGRYEQYF
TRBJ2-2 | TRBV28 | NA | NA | TGTGCCAGCAGCCCCCCCCGAGCGAACACCGGGGAGCTGTTTTTT | CASSPPRANTGELFF
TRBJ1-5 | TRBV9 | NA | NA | TGTGCCAGCAGCGTAGGAGGGGAGGGCAATCAGCCCCAGCATTTT | CASSVGGEGNQPQHF
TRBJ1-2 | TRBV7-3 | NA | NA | TGTGCCAGCAGCTTAACCTTGCAGGGGTCTGGCTACACCTTC | CASSLTLQGSGYTF
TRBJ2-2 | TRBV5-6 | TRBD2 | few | TGTGCCAGCAGCTTCGGTAATAGCGGGCTCGGGGAGCTGTTTTTT | CASSFGNSGLGELFF
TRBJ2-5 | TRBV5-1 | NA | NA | TGCGCCAGCAGCTCTGGGGGGATTTACGGAGAGACCCAGTACTTC | CASSSGGIYGETQYF
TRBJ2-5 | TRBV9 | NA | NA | TGTGCCAGCAGTGACGGGGGACGTCTGGAGACCCAGTACTTC | CASSDGGRLETQYF
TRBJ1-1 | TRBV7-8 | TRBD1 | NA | TGTGCCAGCAGCACCAGGACAGGGGAAAACACTGAAGCTTTCTTT | CASSTRTGENTEAFF
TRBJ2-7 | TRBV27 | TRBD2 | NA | TGTGCCAGCAGGGGACTAGTGGGGTACGAGCAGTACTTC | CASRGLVGYEQYF
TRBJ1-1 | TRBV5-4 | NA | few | TGTGCCAGCAGCTCAGGACAGATGAACACTGAAGCTTTCTTT | CASSSGQMNTEAFF
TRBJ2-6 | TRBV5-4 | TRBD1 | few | TGTGCCAGCAGCCCCGGGACAGGGGGATGGGGGGCCAACGTCCTGACTTTC | CASSPGTGGWGANVLTF
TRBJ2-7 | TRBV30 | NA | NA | TGTGCCTTGGATAGGCAGGGGAACTACGAGCAGTACTTC | CALDRQGNYEQYF
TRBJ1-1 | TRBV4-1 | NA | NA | TGCGCCAGCAGCCCACAGGGTAGGGGCACTGAAGCTTTCTTT | CASSPQGRGTEAFF
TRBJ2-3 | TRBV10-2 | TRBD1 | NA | TGCGCCAGCAGCCGGGACAGGCTTAGCACAGATACGCAGTATTTT | CASSRDRLSTDTQYF
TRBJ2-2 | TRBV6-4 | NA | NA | TGTGCCAGCAGTGCGGAGGGGAACACCGGGGAGCTGTTTTTT | CASSAEGNTGELFF
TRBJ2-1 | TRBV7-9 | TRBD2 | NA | TGTGCCAGCACGCTAGCGGGACTGGTCAATGAGCAGTTCTTC | CASTLAGLVNEQFF
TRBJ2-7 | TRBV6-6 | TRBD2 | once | TGTGCCACAAAGCGGGGGGGGTCCTACGAGCAGTACTTC | CATKRGGSYEQYF
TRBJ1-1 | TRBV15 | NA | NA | TGTGCCACCAGCAGAGACGGGACAGAAGCTTTCTTT | CATSRDGTEAFF
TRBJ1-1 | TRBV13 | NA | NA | TGTGCCAGCAGCCGGGGGGGTACAGAACCTAACACTGAAGCTTTCTTT | CASSRGGTEPNTEAFF
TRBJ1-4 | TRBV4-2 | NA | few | TGTGCCAGCGGGGGGAGGGGAGCAACTAATGAAAAACTGTTTTTT | CASGGRGATNEKLFF
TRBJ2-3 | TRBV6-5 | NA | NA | TGTGCCAGCAGTTACGGCCCAGGCACAGATACGCAGTATTTT | CASSYGPGTDTQYF
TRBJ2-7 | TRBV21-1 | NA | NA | TGTGCCAGCAGCATAGGAACAGGGGCTCCCTACGAGCAGTACTTC | CASSIGTGAPYEQYF
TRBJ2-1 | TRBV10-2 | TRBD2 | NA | TGCGCCAGCAGTGAGTGGTTAGCGGGAGGACAAGAGCAGTTCTTC | CASSEWLAGGQEQFF
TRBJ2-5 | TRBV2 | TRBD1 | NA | TGTGCCGGTACGACAGGGACGGAGACCCAGTACTTC | CAGTTGTETQYF
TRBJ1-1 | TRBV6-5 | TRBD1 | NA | TGTGCCAGCAGTTCGGACAGGGGGCTAAGTACTGAAGCTTTCTTT | CASSSDRGLSTEAFF
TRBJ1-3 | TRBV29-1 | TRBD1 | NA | TGCAGCGTTGAAGACCCCCGGGACAGGGGCTCTGGAAACACCATATATTTT | CSVEDPRDRGSGNTIYF
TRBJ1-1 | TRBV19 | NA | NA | TGTGCCAGTAGTCCACGGCGGGGGGTAACTGAAGCTTTCTTT | CASSPRRGVTEAFF